One sample yielded the 17 T cell receptor beta chains listed below, sequenced in a study of blood T cell repertoires in COVID-19. This table comes from immunoSEQ multiplex PCR, and its TCRdb copy is limited to in-frame clones, with some not included. The sample lists 230,000 or so clones; about 79% were seen once. Input material: peripheral blood. The receptors here all came from a man aged 35-49 years who had recovered from COVID-19.

The rearrangement joins TRBV5-6 to TRBJ1-2, with D maybe TRBD1 (5 bases). Germline lookup yields CDR1 SGHDT and CDR2 YYEEEE. This CDR3 is 17 amino acids long. V was clipped by 0 bases and J by 7 bases, with 22 bases between them. The CDR3 bases are TGTGCCAGCAGCTTGGTTGGCAGCCAGGGAATAATTCGTGGCTACACCTTC. Amino acids: CASSLVGSQGIIRGYTF.

This sequence joins TRBV5-1 and TRBJ2-1; D is uncertain. This CDR3 region has 14 residues. Germline V gene data show CDR1 as SGHRS and CDR2 as YFSETQ. V was trimmed by 0 bases and J by 6 bases, leaving 10 bases between them. The CDR3 protein is CASSLGAGPNEQFF. DNA of the CDR3: TGCGCCAGCAGCTTGGGGGCAGGCCCCAATGAGCAGTTCTTC.

The chain uses TRBV5-4 and TRBJ2-1; D possibly corresponds to TRBD1 (6 bases). Germline CDR1 reads SGHNT; CDR2 reads YYREEE (reference sequence). V gave up 4 bases and J gave up 0 bases, with 17 bases separating them. The CDR3 is 17 amino acids. The CDR3 nucleotides read TGTGCCAGCAGCGTATACGGACAGCGCGTCTCCTACAATGAGCAGTTCTTC. Translating gives CASSVYGQRVSYNEQFF.

This sequence joins TRBV5-1 and TRBJ2-1; tentatively, D is TRBD2 (6 bases). V lost 4 bases and J lost 3, with 14 bases in between. Germline V lookup: CDR1 SGHRS, CDR2 YFSETQ. This CDR3 region has 15 residues. CDR3 protein: CASSRTSSFYNEQFF. The CDR3 nucleotides are TGCGCCAGCAGCCGTACTAGCAGTTTCTACAATGAGCAGTTCTTC.

The rearrangement joins TRBV7-2 to TRBJ1-2; no clear D. Germline CDR1 and CDR2: SGHTA and FQGNSA. V was pared by 1 base and J by 3 bases, with 21 bases between. The CDR3 has 18 residues. The CDR3 loop is CASSLGGGRSRLDYGYTF. The CDR3 coding sequence is TGTGCCAGCAGCTTAGGTGGAGGGAGATCGAGATTGGACTATGGCTACACCTTC. Variable domain in full (rest from reference TRBV7-2 and TRBJ1-2): GAGVSQSPSNKVTEKGKDVELRCDPISGHTALYWYRQSLGQGLEFLIYFQGNSAPDKSGLPSDRFSAERTGGSVSTLTIQRTQQEDSAVYLCASSLGGGRSRLDYGYTFGSGTRLTVV.

This rearrangement joins TRBV9 to TRBJ1-3; perhaps TRBD1 as D (6 bases). The length of the CDR3 is 15 residues. V dropped 0 bases and J dropped 2 bases, with 9 bases sitting between them. CDR1 SGDLS and CDR2 YYNGEE come from the germline V gene. The CDR3 loop is CASSVVAGAGNTIYF. CDR3 nucleotides: TGTGCCAGCAGCGTAGTGGCAGGGGCTGGAAACACCATATATTTT.

There are a few counts of this clone. The chain joins TRBV7-9 to TRBJ2-7, with 8 positions matching TRBD1. This CDR3 has 14 residues. CDR1 is SEHNR, CDR2 FQNEAQ, per germline (reference sequence). V was pared by 5 bases and J by 6 bases, with 9 bases of the junction left unmatched. The CDR3 sequence is CASSEGQANSEQYF. In nucleotides, the CDR3 is TGTGCCAGCAGCGAGGGACAGGCGAACTCCGAGCAGTACTTC.

The V call is TRBV7-7, the J call TRBJ2-5; TRBD2 is a possible D gene (5 bases). Per the germline V gene, CDR1 is SSHAT and CDR2 is FNYEAQ (reference sequence). V was cut by 0 bases and J by 5 bases, with 13 bases left in between. The CDR3 spans 15 residues. Here the CDR3 DNA reads TGTGCCAGCAGCTTAGCGTTTGCGCGAGGGGAGACCCAGTACTTC. Protein product: CASSLAFARGETQYF.

The rearrangement uses TRBV7-2 and TRBJ2-7; TRBD1 agrees at 7 bases. The germline CDR1 and CDR2 sequences are SGHTA and FQGNSA. This CDR3 region has 14 residues. The V and J ends lost 0 bases and 6 bases, in that order; junction bases with no gene match: 5. CDR3 residues: CASSLARAGGEQYF. CDR3 nucleotide sequence: TGTGCCAGCAGCTTAGCGCGGGCAGGGGGCGAGCAGTACTTC. Full variable domain (rest looked up from reference TRBV7-2 and TRBJ2-7): GAGVSQSPSNKVTEKGKDVELRCDPISGHTALYWYRQSLGQGLEFLIYFQGNSAPDKSGLPSDRFSAERTGGSVSTLTIQRTQQEDSAVYLCASSLARAGGEQYFGPGTRLTVT.

The chain joins TRBV19 to TRBJ1-1; 9 nucleotides match TRBD1. Germline loops: CDR1 LNHDA, CDR2 SQIVND (reference sequence). Germline trimming cut 9 bases from V and 3 bases from J; bases unmatched to any gene: 8. The CDR3 runs to 14 residues. DNA for the CDR3: TGTGCCAGCGGGGAACAGGGGGCTGACACTGAAGCTTTCTTT. Its protein is CASGEQGADTEAFF.

The chain combines TRBV4-3 with TRBJ2-1; TRBD2 agrees at 8 bases. This CDR3 contains 15 residues. Unmatched junction bases numbered 7, after V lost 0 bases and J lost 9 bases. Germline lookup yields CDR1 LGHNA and CDR2 YSLEER. The CDR3 reads CASSQERYGTSEQFF. Written as DNA, the CDR3 is TGCGCCAGCAGCCAAGAACGGTACGGGACTAGTGAGCAGTTCTTC.

A single count supports this clone. This rearrangement joins TRBV27 to TRBJ1-2; D is unresolved. The ends were cut back, 3 bases at V and 7 bases at J, with 18 bases in the middle. CDR1 and CDR2 (germline): MNHEY, SMNVEV (reference sequence). CDR3 length: 15 residues. CDR3 residues: CASSFVPGALGGYTF. The CDR3 coding sequence is TGTGCCAGCAGTTTCGTGCCGGGAGCGCTCGGTGGCTACACCTTC.

The chain carries TRBV29-1 and TRBJ2-5; the D gene is possibly TRBD2 (7 bases). CDR1 is SQVTM, CDR2 ANQGSEA, per germline. Trimming took off 7 bases at V and 1 base at J, with 13 bases between the two ends. The CDR3 extends over 13 amino acids. Here the CDR3 reads CSGRGGVQETQYF. The DNA of the CDR3 is TGCAGCGGTCGAGGGGGGGTCCAAGAGACCCAGTACTTC.

The chain joins TRBV2 to TRBJ2-5; D not resolved. From germline, CDR1 is SNHLY and CDR2 FYNNEI. V lost 7 bases to trimming and J lost 5 bases, with 11 bases between them. The CDR3 is 12 residues long. The CDR3, as DNA: TGTGCCAGCACGGTCGGGTATGAGACCCAGTACTTC. This gives the protein CASTVGYETQYF.

This chain links TRBV12-3 or TRBV12-4 with TRBJ2-7; a possible D gene is TRBD1 (5 bases). Deletions cut 2 bases from V and 6 bases from J, with 11 bases between. The CDR3 has 13 amino acids. CDR3 DNA: TGTGCCAGCAGTTTATTGGGTGGGGCCGAGCAGTACTTC. This sequence encodes CASSLLGGAEQYF.

The chain employs TRBV18 and TRBJ1-4, with TRBD1 identical over 9 bases. Germline V gene data show CDR1 as KGHSH and CDR2 as LQKENI. CDR3 size: 15 residues. The ends lost 0 bases at V and 4 bases at J; junction bases unmatched: 0. The CDR3 DNA reads TGTGCCAGCTCACCACCGACAGGGGGTAATGAAAAACTGTTTTTT. Its protein product is CASSPPTGGNEKLFF.

The J gene is TRBJ1-1, the V gene TRBV28, with D perhaps matching TRBD1 (6 bases). The V gene lost 8 bases and the J gene lost 1 base, with 14 bases spanning the gap. Germline V gives CDR1 MDHEN, CDR2 SYDVKM. The CDR3 is 14 amino acids. CDR3 sequence (DNA): TGTGCCAGCGGTTGGGGGGGACAGAACACTGAAGCTTTCTTT. This gives the protein CASGWGGQNTEAFF.